The sample holds many counts of the clone carrying this TCR beta chain. Its target is unknown. The V and J ends lost 2 bases and 4 bases respectively, with 14 bases between them. The CDR3 extends over 15 amino acids. Germline CDR1 is LGHNA and CDR2 is YNFKEQ. This sample is drawn from a study of neurological immune-mediated disorders. TCRdb re-analysed the 5' RACE reads in MiXCR, keeping a single row per CDR3 protein. The sample lists 50,000 or so distinct CDR3 sequences, approximately 3.3% seen once, with 5.5% to 6.5% in the top ten. General study points: In HTLV-1-associated myelopathy, TCR clonal expansion was greatest, whereas multiple sclerosis had the least, falling below healthy controls. It was the repertoires of 18 of 34 multiple sclerosis patients that phylogenetic grouping placed in one related-CDR3 cluster, which is a possible signature.

The sample consisted of PBMCs. V gene TRBV4-2 combines with J gene TRBJ2-5; D may be TRBD1 (6 bases). This clonotype originated in a man aged 35 to 55 with multiple sclerosis. The CDR3 is CASSQFHRDLETQYF. CDR3 coding DNA: TGTGCCAGCAGCCAATTTCACAGGGACCTAGAGACCCAGTACTTC.